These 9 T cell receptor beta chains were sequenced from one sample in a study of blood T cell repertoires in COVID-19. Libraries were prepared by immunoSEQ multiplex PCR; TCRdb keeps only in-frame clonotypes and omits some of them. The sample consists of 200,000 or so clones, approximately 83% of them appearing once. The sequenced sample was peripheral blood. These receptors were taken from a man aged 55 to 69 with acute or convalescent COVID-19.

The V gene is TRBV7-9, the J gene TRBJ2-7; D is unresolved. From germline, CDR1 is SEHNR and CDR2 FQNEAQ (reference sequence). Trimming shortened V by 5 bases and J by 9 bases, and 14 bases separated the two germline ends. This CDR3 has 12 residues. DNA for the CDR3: TGTGCCAGCAGCCCACCCGAAAGCTGGCAGTACTTC. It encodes CASSPPESWQYF.

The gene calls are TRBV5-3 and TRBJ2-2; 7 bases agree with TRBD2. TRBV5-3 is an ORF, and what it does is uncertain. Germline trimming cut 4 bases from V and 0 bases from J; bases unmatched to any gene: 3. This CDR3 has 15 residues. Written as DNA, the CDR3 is TGTGCCAGAAGCCCGACTAGCCCGAACACCGGGGAGCTGTTTTTT. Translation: CARSPTSPNTGELFF.

CDR3 sequence (DNA): TGTGCCAGCAGCCAAGACTTCCCGGGGAGTGGCGGGAGGGGCTACAATGAGCAGTTCTTC. Amino acid sequence: CASSQDFPGSGGRGYNEQFF. The gene calls are TRBV3-1 (or the pseudogene TRBV3-2) and TRBJ2-1; TRBD2 matches 9 bases. Germline V CDR1 and CDR2: LGHDT, YNNKEL (reference sequence). The V segment lost 0 bases and the J segment 3 bases; nucleotides outside the gene matches: 15. CDR3 length: 20 residues.

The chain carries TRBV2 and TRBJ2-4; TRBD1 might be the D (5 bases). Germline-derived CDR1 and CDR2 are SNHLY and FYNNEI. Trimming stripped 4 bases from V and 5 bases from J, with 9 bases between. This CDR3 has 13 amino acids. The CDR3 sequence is CASSAGLENIQYF. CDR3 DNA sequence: TGTGCCAGCAGTGCAGGGCTCGAAAACATTCAGTACTTC.

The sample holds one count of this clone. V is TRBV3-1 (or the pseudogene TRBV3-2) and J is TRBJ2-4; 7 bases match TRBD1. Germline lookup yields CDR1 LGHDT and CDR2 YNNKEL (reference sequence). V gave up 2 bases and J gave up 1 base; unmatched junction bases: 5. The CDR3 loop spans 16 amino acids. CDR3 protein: CASSQLTGVAKNIQYF. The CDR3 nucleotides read TGTGCCAGCAGCCAACTTACAGGGGTGGCCAAAAACATTCAGTACTTC.

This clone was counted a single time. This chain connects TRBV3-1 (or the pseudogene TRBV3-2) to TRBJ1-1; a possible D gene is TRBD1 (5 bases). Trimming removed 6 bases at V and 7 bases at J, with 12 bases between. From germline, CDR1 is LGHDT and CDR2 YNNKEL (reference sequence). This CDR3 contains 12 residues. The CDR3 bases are TGTGCCAGCAGTTCCTTGGGGGGTGAAGCTTTCTTT. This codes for CASSSLGGEAFF.

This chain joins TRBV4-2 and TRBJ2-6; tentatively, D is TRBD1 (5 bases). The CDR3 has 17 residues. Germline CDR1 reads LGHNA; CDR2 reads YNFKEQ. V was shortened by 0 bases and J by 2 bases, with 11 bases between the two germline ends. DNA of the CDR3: TGTGCCAGCAGCCAAGACAGGGCTCGTCCTGGGGCCAACGTCCTGACTTTC. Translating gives CASSQDRARPGANVLTF.

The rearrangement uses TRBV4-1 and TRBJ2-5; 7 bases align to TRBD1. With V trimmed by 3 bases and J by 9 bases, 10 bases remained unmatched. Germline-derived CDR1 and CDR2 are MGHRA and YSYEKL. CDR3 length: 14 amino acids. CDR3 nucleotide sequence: TGCGCCAGCAGCCAGGACTTGGGACAGCCGGCCCAGTACTTC. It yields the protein CASSQDLGQPAQYF.

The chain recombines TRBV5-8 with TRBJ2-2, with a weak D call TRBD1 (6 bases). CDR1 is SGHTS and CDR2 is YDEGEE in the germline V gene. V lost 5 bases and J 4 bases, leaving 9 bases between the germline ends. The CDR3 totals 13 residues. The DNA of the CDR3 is TGTGCCAGCAGGGGACAACTCACCGGGGAGCTGTTTTTT. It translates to CASRGQLTGELFF.